The 22 T cell receptor beta chains below come from one sample, sequenced in a study of control samples from healthy donors and cancer patients. Clones were sequenced by immunoSEQ multiplex PCR, and TCRdb holds only the in-frame ones, with some missing. The profile covers roughly 43,000 clones, with 94% appearing a single time and 20% to 30% taken by the ten largest. The sequencing sample was made of blood. These receptors were collected from a man aged 55 to 70 in good health.

The chain has TRBV5-1 and TRBJ2-5; D is perhaps TRBD2 (5 bases). The CDR3 covers 15 residues. The germline CDR1 and CDR2 sequences are SGHRS and YFSETQ. V gave up 0 bases and J gave up 2 bases, with 11 bases separating them. Here the CDR3 DNA reads TGCGCCAGCAGCTTGGGAGGACTCGGACAAGAGACCCAGTACTTC. Translated: CASSLGGLGQETQYF.

The chain couples TRBV14 to TRBJ2-3; 11 bases are a match to TRBD2. The CDR3 is 16 amino acids. V shed 1 base and J 4 bases; nucleotides not matched to a gene: 4. Germline CDR1 SGHDN, CDR2 FVKESK. The CDR3 reads CASSQGLAGNSDTQYF. CDR3 nucleotide sequence: TGTGCCAGCAGCCAAGGACTAGCGGGAAACTCAGATACGCAGTATTTT.

The CDR3 reads CASGLMRTGNTGELFF. The DNA of the CDR3 is TGTGCTAGTGGTTTGATGAGGACCGGGAACACCGGGGAGCTGTTTTTT. The chain uses TRBV12-5 and TRBJ2-2; D is ambiguous. The V end lost 2 bases, the J end lost 1 base, and 11 bases lay between the germline ends. This CDR3 is 16 amino acids long. Germline assignment: CDR1 LGHNT and CDR2 FRNRAP.

This chain joins TRBV5-6 and TRBJ2-7; D possibly corresponds to TRBD1 (5 bases). The germline gives CDR1 SGHDT, CDR2 YYEEEE. CDR3 size: 12 residues. The V and J ends lost 0 bases and 5 bases respectively, with 6 bases between them. CDR3 sequence: CASSLVGDEQYF. Written as DNA, the CDR3 is TGTGCCAGCAGCTTGGTAGGGGACGAGCAGTACTTC.

The genes are TRBV6-4 and TRBJ2-1, with D maybe TRBD1 (6 bases). This CDR3 is 16 amino acids long. The V end lost 6 bases, the J end lost 6 bases, and 21 bases lay between the germline ends. Germline assignment: CDR1 MRHNA and CDR2 SNTAGT. The CDR3 here is CASSVLGQNERNEQFF. The CDR3 nucleotides read TGTGCCAGCAGCGTCCTAGGACAGAACGAGCGCAATGAGCAGTTCTTC.

The rearrangement links TRBV9 to TRBJ2-1; D is ambiguous. Germline V gives CDR1 SGDLS, CDR2 YYNGEE. Trimming shortened V by 7 bases and J by 7 bases, and 9 bases separated the two germline ends. This CDR3 is built from 11 residues. The CDR3 DNA follows: TGTGCCAGCGCTCGTGAGAATGAGCAGTTCTTC. This translates into CASARENEQFF.

The chain employs TRBV19 and TRBJ1-3, with D tentatively TRBD1 (5 bases). V was clipped by 3 bases and J by 4 bases, with 19 bases between them. The CDR3 sequence is 17 residues long. Germline CDR1 is LNHDA and CDR2 is SQIVND (reference sequence). The DNA of the CDR3 is TGTGCCAGTAGTATTCAATCCCTTGGGGGGTCGGGAAACACCATATATTTT. This codes for CASSIQSLGGSGNTIYF.

This CDR3 is CASRGRGIEQYF. The CDR3 DNA sequence: TGTGCCAGCCGCGGGAGGGGGATCGAGCAGTACTTC. The V call is TRBV12-3 or TRBV12-4, the J call TRBJ2-7; TRBD2 agrees at 9 bases. J was trimmed by 6 bases and V by 8 bases; bases with no gene match: 5. This CDR3 has 12 residues.

The chain joins TRBV7-9 to TRBJ1-4; 12 bases are shared with TRBD1. Looked up from germline, CDR1 is SEHNR and CDR2 is FQNEAQ (reference sequence). This CDR3 contains 18 residues. J was trimmed by 8 bases and V by 4 bases; bases with no gene match: 14. The chain's CDR3 is CASSSRVGTGGHGEKLFF. DNA for the CDR3: TGTGCCAGCAGCTCAAGGGTCGGGACAGGGGGCCATGGAGAAAAACTGTTTTTT.

CDR3 sequence reads: CASSFRDKVREALHF. DNA for the CDR3: TGTGCCAGCAGTTTTCGGGACAAGGTCCGTGAAGCCCTCCACTTT. The V gene is TRBV28, the J gene TRBJ1-6; a possible D gene is TRBD1 (6 bases). The CDR3 has 15 residues. Germline V gene sequence: CDR1 MDHEN, CDR2 SYDVKM. V was pared by 3 bases and J by 14 bases, with 20 bases between. Supplemented by reference TRBV28 and TRBJ1-6, the full variable domain reads DVKVTQSSRYLVKRTGEKVFLECVQDMDHENMFWYRQDPGLGLRLIYFSYDVKMKEKGDIPEGYSVSREKKERFSLILESASTNQTSMYLCASSFRDKVREALHFGNGTRLTVT.

V is TRBV4-2 and J is TRBJ2-2, with a tentative D call TRBD1 (7 bases). Germline V gives CDR1 LGHNA, CDR2 YNFKEQ. The CDR3 is 15 residues long. V shed 0 bases and J shed 6 bases, with 11 bases lying between them. The CDR3, as DNA: TGTGCCAGCAGCCAAGAGTTCAGGGGGGCCGGGGAGCTGTTTTTT. Translation: CASSQEFRGAGELFF.

This CDR3 reads CASGSDQETQYF. The CDR3 bases are TGTGCCAGCGGAAGCGACCAAGAGACCCAGTACTTC. The chain couples TRBV6-5 to TRBJ2-5; unclear D gene. This CDR3 is 12 amino acids long. Germline V gene lookup returns CDR1 MNHEY and CDR2 SVGAGI. V gave up 8 bases and J gave up 0 bases, with 7 bases separating them.

The chain is built from TRBV7-3 and TRBJ1-4, with D tentatively TRBD1 (6 bases). This CDR3 has 18 residues. V lost 1 base to trimming and J lost 4 bases, with 19 bases between them. Germline CDR1 and CDR2: SGHTA and FQGTGA. The CDR3 loop is CASSLKNRQAVLNEKLFF. The CDR3 bases are TGTGCCAGCAGCTTAAAGAACCGACAGGCAGTCCTTAATGAAAAACTGTTTTTT.

This chain joins TRBV23-1 and TRBJ1-2; D is unclear. TRBV23-1 is annotated as an ORF whose role is uncertain. V shed 9 bases and J shed 4 bases, with 9 bases lying between them. The CDR3 is made up of 11 amino acids. DNA for the CDR3: TGCGCCAGGGAGAGTGGCTATGGCTACACCTTC. This codes for CARESGYGYTF.

The chain couples TRBV7-2 to TRBJ2-5, with D hard to call. The CDR3 loop spans 12 amino acids. Germline V gene lookup returns CDR1 SGHTA and CDR2 FQGNSA. The V end was cut by 1 base, the J end by 5 bases, with 5 bases between. The CDR3 sequence: CASSLGMETQYF. The DNA of the CDR3 is TGTGCCAGCAGCTTAGGAATGGAGACCCAGTACTTC.

The chain carries TRBV18 and TRBJ2-7, with D possibly TRBD1 on 5 matching bases. CDR1 is KGHSH and CDR2 is LQKENI in the germline V gene. V lost 3 bases and J lost 5, with 11 bases in between. CDR3 length: 13 residues. The CDR3 DNA reads TGTGCCAGCTCACCGGGGCAGTTTCACGAGCAGTACTTC. Protein sequence: CASSPGQFHEQYF.

V gene TRBV4-2 combines with J gene TRBJ2-1; tentatively, D is TRBD2 (5 bases). Trimming took off 3 bases at V and 0 bases at J, with 12 bases between the two ends. Germline lookup yields CDR1 LGHNA and CDR2 YNFKEQ. This CDR3 is 16 amino acids long. This chain's CDR3 is CASSHALAGSYNEQFF. In DNA, the CDR3 is TGTGCCAGCAGCCACGCACTGGCGGGCTCCTACAATGAGCAGTTCTTC.

This sequence joins TRBV6-5 and TRBJ2-2, with D unresolved. There are 14 residues in the CDR3. V lost 2 bases to trimming and J lost 7 bases, with 11 bases between them. Germline-derived CDR1 and CDR2 are MNHEY and SVGAGI. The CDR3 coding sequence is TGTGCCAGCAGTTACGGTTTCTTGGTCGGGGAGCTGTTTTTT. Translated, it gives CASSYGFLVGELFF.

This clone was seen only once. V and J are TRBV6-4 and TRBJ1-5; no reliable D call. Germline V gene data show CDR1 as MRHNA and CDR2 as SNTAGT. Trimming left V 6 bases short and J 10 bases short, with 13 bases between. The CDR3 has 12 amino acids. This chain's CDR3 is CASRSEVKPQHF. The CDR3, as DNA: TGTGCCAGCAGATCCGAAGTGAAACCCCAGCATTTT.

This chain uses TRBV5-1 with TRBJ1-1; no definite D call. Germline lookup yields CDR1 SGHRS and CDR2 YFSETQ. The germline V and J ends were trimmed by 7 bases and 4 bases, with 17 bases remaining between them. CDR3 length: 14 residues. The CDR3 protein is CASQVRAASTEAFF. CDR3 sequence (DNA): TGCGCCAGCCAAGTCCGGGCGGCTAGCACTGAAGCTTTCTTT.

V gene TRBV3-1 (or the pseudogene TRBV3-2) combines with J gene TRBJ1-6; a weak D match, TRBD1 (6 bases). Germline-derived CDR1 and CDR2 are LGHDT and YNNKEL (reference sequence). Trimming removed 4 bases from V and 6 bases from J, with 16 bases in between. The CDR3 spans 16 residues. The CDR3 here is CASSPWVGATNSPLHF. Written as DNA, the CDR3 is TGTGCCAGCAGCCCCTGGGTGGGGGCAACTAATTCACCCCTCCACTTT.

The chain has TRBV2 and TRBJ2-5, with a weak D call TRBD2 (6 bases). The CDR3 has 13 amino acids. Germline assignment: CDR1 SNHLY and CDR2 FYNNEI. The V gene lost 6 bases and the J gene lost 2 bases, with 10 bases spanning the gap. The CDR3 spells CASRRDPQETQYF. For the CDR3, the DNA is TGTGCCAGCAGGCGGGACCCACAAGAGACCCAGTACTTC. Complete variable domain (other parts from reference TRBV2 and TRBJ2-5): EPEVTQTPSHQVTQMGQEVILRCVPISNHLYFYWYRQILGQKVEFLVSFYNNEISEKSEIFDDQFSVERPDGSNFTLKIRSTKLEDSAMYFCASRRDPQETQYFGPGTRLLVL.